These 16 T cell receptor beta chains were sequenced from one sample in a study of blood T cell repertoires in COVID-19. The data were produced by immunoSEQ multiplex PCR, yet TCRdb's version contains in-frame clones alone and is incomplete. Of 30,000 to 35,000 clones in the sample, nearly 95% were seen once. Sequenced material: peripheral blood. These TCRs come from a human donor in a cohort sampled during active COVID-19.

CDR3 sequence (DNA): TGTGCCAGCAGCCCCGGTCGCACCGCCTACGAGCAGTACTTC. This sequence encodes CASSPGRTAYEQYF. The chain uses TRBV6-6 and TRBJ2-7; D is ambiguous. Per germline, CDR1 MNHNY and CDR2 SVGAGI (reference sequence). The length of the CDR3 is 14 residues. Trimming removed 6 bases at V and 2 bases at J, with 14 bases between.

V and J are TRBV5-1 and TRBJ2-2; no clear D gene. V was trimmed by 1 base and J by 1 base, leaving 8 bases between them. This CDR3 has 15 residues. Germline V CDR1 and CDR2: SGHRS, YFSETQ. The CDR3: CASSLIPRNTGELFF. Here the CDR3 DNA reads TGCGCCAGCAGCTTGATCCCCAGGAACACCGGGGAGCTGTTTTTT.

This clone occurred once. The chain is built from TRBV7-6 and TRBJ1-2; 7 bases agree with TRBD1. V lost 5 bases to trimming and J lost 4 bases; unmatched junction nucleotides: 13. This CDR3 comprises 16 residues. Per the germline V gene, CDR1 is SGHVS and CDR2 is FNYEAQ. The CDR3 sequence is CASSPRGTVAPYGYTF. As DNA, the CDR3 is TGTGCCAGCAGCCCAAGGGGGACAGTCGCACCCTATGGCTACACCTTC.

The V and J genes are TRBV27 and TRBJ1-5; 9 bases agree with TRBD1. The CDR3 length is 15 residues. After removal of 7 bases from V and 4 bases from J, the junction contained 8 bases not matched to a gene. Germline V gene lookup returns CDR1 MNHEY and CDR2 SMNVEV (reference sequence). The DNA of the CDR3 is TGTGCCAGCACCACCGGGACAGGGTGGAATCAGCCCCAGCATTTT. The encoded protein is CASTTGTGWNQPQHF.

This clone appeared a single time. The gene calls are TRBV10-2 and TRBJ2-1, with 10 bases that match TRBD2. Germline CDR1 is WSHSY and CDR2 is SAAADI. J lost 7 bases, V lost 3 bases, and 6 bases had no gene match. The CDR3 has 15 residues. DNA of the CDR3: TGCGCCAGCAGTGACCCTGGACTAGCGGCTAATGAGCAGTTCTTC. It yields the protein CASSDPGLAANEQFF.

This rearrangement joins TRBV28 to TRBJ1-5, with 7 bases aligning to TRBD1. The CDR3 covers 15 residues. V lost 3 bases, J lost 4 bases, and 6 bases stayed unmatched. Germline-derived CDR1 and CDR2 are MDHEN and SYDVKM. The DNA of the CDR3 is TGTGCCAGCAGTTTGAGACAGGGCCCGAATCAGCCCCAGCATTTT. It translates to CASSLRQGPNQPQHF.

J is TRBJ1-2 and V is TRBV6-5; 7 nucleotides line up with TRBD1. Per germline, CDR1 MNHEY and CDR2 SVGAGI. The CDR3 contains 14 residues. The ends lost 7 bases at V and 2 bases at J; junction bases unmatched: 7. The CDR3 loop reads CASTRRQGNYGYTF. CDR3 DNA sequence: TGTGCCAGCACCCGTAGACAGGGAAACTATGGCTACACCTTC.

This rearrangement joins TRBV9 to TRBJ2-3; no clear D gene. The CDR3 totals 12 residues. The germline CDR1 and CDR2 sequences are SGDLS and YYNGEE. Trimming stripped 4 bases from V and 4 bases from J, with 7 bases between. CDR3 sequence: CASSPHADTQYF. The CDR3 coding sequence is TGTGCCAGCAGCCCCCATGCAGATACGCAGTATTTT.

The V gene is TRBV12-3 or TRBV12-4, the J gene TRBJ1-1; perhaps TRBD1 as D (5 bases). V shed 3 bases and J shed 6 bases, with 8 bases lying between them. This CDR3 has 12 residues. The CDR3 protein is CASSFQGSEAFF. Here the CDR3 DNA reads TGTGCCAGCAGTTTCCAGGGATCTGAAGCTTTCTTT.

The chain links TRBV23-1 to TRBJ1-2, with a tentative D call TRBD1 (6 bases). TRBV23-1 is an ORF for which the function is uncertain. Trimming pared 8 bases from V and 4 bases from J, leaving 20 bases between. The CDR3 has 15 amino acids. CDR3 loop: CASWGPGLQSYGYTF. CDR3 DNA sequence: TGCGCCAGCTGGGGGCCCGGTCTTCAGAGCTATGGCTACACCTTC.

This rearrangement joins TRBV27 to TRBJ2-7; possibly TRBD2 for D (6 bases). The V and J ends lost 2 bases and 5 bases respectively, with 16 bases between them. This CDR3 has 15 residues. Germline V gene lookup returns CDR1 MNHEY and CDR2 SMNVEV (reference sequence). Written as DNA, the CDR3 is TGTGCCAGCAGTTTAGCGGGACCACCCACGGACGAGCAGTACTTC. Protein: CASSLAGPPTDEQYF.

The chain recombines TRBV4-2 with TRBJ1-4, with 8 bases aligning to TRBD1. Germline trimming cut 3 bases from V and 8 bases from J; bases unmatched to any gene: 8. The germline V gene has CDR1 LGHNA and CDR2 YNFKEQ. The CDR3 has 15 amino acids. CDR3 nucleotide sequence: TGTGCCAGCAGCCACGCGACAGGGGAGGGCGAAAAACTGTTTTTT. It specifies CASSHATGEGEKLFF.

This clone was counted once. This chain connects TRBV19 to TRBJ1-1, with TRBD1 identical over 7 bases. V shed 7 bases, J shed 0 bases, and the junction held 5 bases outside the gene matches. Germline lookup yields CDR1 LNHDA and CDR2 SQIVND (reference sequence). This CDR3 contains 14 residues. CDR3: CASTNRGMNTEAFF. The CDR3 nucleotides are TGTGCCAGTACGAACAGGGGAATGAACACTGAAGCTTTCTTT.

The chain carries TRBV5-4 and TRBJ1-6; D possibly corresponds to TRBD1 (5 bases). Trimming stripped 4 bases from V and 0 bases from J, with 14 bases between. The CDR3 length is 17 residues. Germline V gene data show CDR1 as SGHNT and CDR2 as YYREEE (reference sequence). The CDR3 loop is CASSPGGYSSYNSPLHF. In DNA form, the CDR3 reads TGTGCCAGCAGCCCCGGGGGGTATAGCTCCTATAATTCACCCCTCCACTTT.

The rearrangement uses TRBV9 and TRBJ1-1, with a weak D call TRBD1 (6 bases). This CDR3 spans 15 amino acids. Germline V gene lookup returns CDR1 SGDLS and CDR2 YYNGEE. Trimming shortened V by 4 bases and J by 5 bases, and 18 bases separated the two germline ends. CDR3 nucleotide sequence: TGTGCCAGCAGCCAGAAAACAGGGTCTTGGACTGAAGCTTTCTTT. It codes for CASSQKTGSWTEAFF.

The CDR3 is CASSSRTASNEKLFF. The CDR3 DNA sequence: TGTGCCAGCAGCTCTCGGACAGCCTCTAATGAAAAACTGTTTTTT. The chain has TRBV7-8 and TRBJ1-4, with a possible D match to TRBD1 (6 bases). Trimming stripped 4 bases from V and 3 bases from J, with 12 bases between. Germline V CDR1 and CDR2: SGHVS, FQNEAQ. The CDR3 consists of 15 residues.